These 13 T cell receptor beta chains originate from one sample sequenced in a study of blood T cell repertoires in COVID-19. Measured with immunoSEQ multiplex PCR; TCRdb has only the in-frame clones, and not every one. The sample has fewer than 110,000 clones, approximately 92% seen once. The sequenced sample consisted of peripheral blood. These receptors were collected from a man in his fifties with active COVID-19.

This chain uses TRBV10-3 with TRBJ2-5; 10 bases match TRBD1. The CDR3 contains 15 residues. V was pared by 6 bases and J by 4 bases, with 8 bases of the junction left unmatched. The germline gives CDR1 ENHRY, CDR2 SYGVKD. The CDR3 sequence is CAIRDDRGLVETQYF. Here the CDR3 DNA reads TGTGCCATCAGGGATGACAGGGGGCTCGTAGAGACCCAGTACTTC.

The chain is built from TRBV11-3 and TRBJ2-5, with D possibly matching TRBD2 (5 bases). CDR3 size: 13 residues. Germline-derived CDR1 and CDR2 are SGHNT and YENEEA. V shed 6 bases and J shed 4 bases, with 12 bases lying between them. CDR3 coding DNA: TGTGCCAGCAGTTTCGGGGTAGGAGAGACCCAGTACTTC. The encoded protein is CASSFGVGETQYF.

This chain links TRBV29-1 with TRBJ2-7; 9 bases are a match to TRBD1. CDR1 and CDR2 (germline): SQVTM, ANQGSEA. Trimming cost V 3 bases and J 6 bases; bases outside gene matches: 9. This CDR3 comprises 14 residues. Written as DNA, the CDR3 is TGCAGCGTTGATTATACCGGGACAGGGCTCGAGCAGTACTTC. This encodes CSVDYTGTGLEQYF.

V usage is TRBV5-1 and J usage is TRBJ1-6, with 9 bases that match TRBD1. Germline lookup yields CDR1 SGHRS and CDR2 YFSETQ. V shed 4 bases and J 6 bases; nucleotides not matched to a gene: 11. This CDR3 region has 17 residues. The CDR3 region is CASSVIPPGQGNSPLHF. The CDR3 DNA is TGCGCCAGCAGCGTTATTCCACCGGGACAGGGTAATTCACCCCTCCACTTT.

The chain is built from TRBV19 and TRBJ2-3; TRBD2 matches at 10 bases. V was clipped by 0 bases and J by 5 bases; unmatched bases: 5. This CDR3 region has 16 residues. CDR1 LNHDA and CDR2 SQIVND come from the germline V gene (reference sequence). The DNA of the CDR3 is TGTGCCAGTAGTATAGATCGTCTAGCGGGAGTAGATACGCAGTATTTT. Its protein product is CASSIDRLAGVDTQYF.

V is TRBV6-5 and J is TRBJ2-5; 10 bases are shared with TRBD1. The J segment lost 2 bases and the V segment lost 8 bases, leaving 2 bases of the junction unmatched. Germline CDR1 and CDR2: MNHEY and SVGAGI. The CDR3 runs 13 residues. CDR3 DNA: TGTGCCAGCCCGGACAGGGGGCAAGAGACCCAGTACTTC. Translation: CASPDRGQETQYF.

The CDR3 loop is CASSIGGRARNEQFF. CDR3 nucleotide sequence: TGTGCCAGTAGTATAGGTGGCAGGGCACGCAATGAGCAGTTCTTC. This chain uses TRBV19 with TRBJ2-1; D is possibly TRBD1 (5 bases). V shed 1 base and J shed 6 bases, with 13 bases lying between them. CDR3 length: 15 amino acids. Germline values: CDR1 LNHDA, CDR2 SQIVND (reference sequence).

The rearrangement joins TRBV27 to TRBJ2-7, with TRBD2 matching 9 bases. Germline V gene sequence: CDR1 MNHEY, CDR2 SMNVEV (reference sequence). There are 14 residues in the CDR3. Trimming removed 3 bases from V and 6 bases from J; junction bases left unmatched: 6. The CDR3 DNA follows: TGTGCCAGCAGTTTTGGCGGGAGGGCCCGCGAGCAGTACTTC. Encoded protein: CASSFGGRAREQYF.

This rearrangement joins TRBV27 to TRBJ2-3, with 7 bases identical to TRBD2. The germline CDR1 and CDR2 sequences are MNHEY and SMNVEV (reference sequence). This CDR3 region has 17 residues. The ends lost 0 bases at V and 4 bases at J; junction bases unmatched: 10. CDR3 in amino acids: CASSLSKWGGSPDTQYF. As DNA, the CDR3 is TGTGCCAGCAGTTTATCGAAATGGGGCGGGAGTCCAGATACGCAGTATTTT.

This chain links TRBV11-3 with TRBJ1-5, with 10 positions matching TRBD1. This CDR3 is built from 16 residues. After removal of 6 bases from V and 6 bases from J, the junction contained 11 bases not matched to a gene. Germline CDR1 and CDR2: SGHNT and YENEEA. CDR3 DNA: TGTGCCAGCAGACTGAGGGACAGGGGCGAAGGTCAGCCCCAGCATTTT. Translation: CASRLRDRGEGQPQHF.

The chain has TRBV9 and TRBJ2-4; 9 positions match TRBD1. Per germline, CDR1 SGDLS and CDR2 YYNGEE. V shed 4 bases, J shed 7 bases, and the junction held 6 bases outside the gene matches. This CDR3 spans 14 amino acids. The CDR3 here is CASSQPGQGNIQYF. The CDR3 nucleotides read TGTGCCAGCAGCCAGCCGGGACAGGGTAACATTCAGTACTTC.

The chain uses TRBV7-3 and TRBJ2-2; 12 bases fit TRBD2. V gave up 5 bases and J gave up 7 bases; unmatched junction bases: 14. The CDR3 consists of 18 residues. From germline, CDR1 is SGHTA and CDR2 FQGTGA. The CDR3 sequence is CASSPTEASGRVGGELFF. CDR3 sequence (DNA): TGTGCCAGCAGCCCAACCGAGGCTAGCGGGAGGGTCGGCGGGGAGCTGTTTTTT.

The rearrangement uses TRBV12-3 or TRBV12-4 and TRBJ2-7; D gene ambiguous. This CDR3 is 13 amino acids long. V was shortened by 3 bases and J by 2 bases, with 8 bases between the two germline ends. The CDR3 here is CASSLGWAYEQYF. In DNA form, the CDR3 reads TGTGCCAGCAGTTTGGGCTGGGCCTACGAGCAGTACTTC.